This T cell receptor (beta chain) was found in a study of blood T cells in healthy people across ages. Then a second PCR, running roughly 6 to 11 cycles, was carried out with a sample-barcoded 5' primer and a J-beta primer mix. Every cDNA molecule carried a tag from a template-switch adaptor bearing 12 random nucleotides. Using its own MiXCR run on the 5' RACE reads, TCRdb lists one record per CDR3 protein. There are 980,000 or so distinct CDR3 sequences in the sample; 48% occur only once, and around 15% lies in the top ten. This clonotype was seen just once. The CDR3 totals 15 residues. Germline lookup yields CDR1 SGHDT and CDR2 YYEEEE. V was shortened by 0 bases and J by 5 bases, with 14 bases between the two germline ends.

This receptor was identified in a man under 40 in good health. The chain is built from TRBV5-6 and TRBJ2-5; D is possibly TRBD1 (6 bases). The sample comprised blood. CDR3 protein: CASSLGTTGRETQYF. The CDR3 coding sequence is TGTGCCAGCAGCTTGGGGACAACAGGGCGCGAGACCCAGTACTTC.